The 12 T cell receptor beta chains given below trace back to one sample, sequenced in a study of OX40 agonist ivuxolimab in advanced cancers. Sequencing used immunoSEQ multiplex PCR; TCRdb keeps in-frame clones, though not all of them. The sample has tens of thousands of clones; approximately 91% are singletons. The starting material was CD4+ or CD8+ T cells sorted from blood, obtained in a trial of the OX40 agonist ivuxolimab. The receptors shown here come from an adult with an advanced solid tumor such as melanoma, head and neck, liver or kidney cancer.

This clone appeared a few times. V is TRBV28 and J is TRBJ1-2, with TRBD1 matching over 7 bases. Germline V gene data show CDR1 as MDHEN and CDR2 as SYDVKM. V was clipped by 1 base and J by 3 bases; unmatched bases: 2. CDR3 size: 14 residues. The CDR3 is CASSLSGQDYGYTF. The CDR3 DNA is TGTGCCAGCAGTTTATCCGGACAGGACTATGGCTACACCTTC.

The chain is built from TRBV9 and TRBJ2-7; perhaps TRBD1 as D (6 bases). CDR1 is SGDLS, CDR2 YYNGEE, per germline. V was pared by 6 bases and J by 5 bases, with 18 bases between. There are 14 residues in the CDR3. CDR3: CASNEGVIANEQYF. CDR3 in DNA: TGTGCCAGCAACGAGGGGGTGATAGCGAACGAGCAGTACTTC. The whole variable domain, remainder taken from reference TRBV9 and TRBJ2-7, is DSGVTQTPKHLITATGQRVTLRCSPRSGDLSVYWYQQSLDQGLQFLIQYYNGEERAKGNILERFSAQQFPDLHSELNLSSLELGDSALYFCASNEGVIANEQYFGPGTRLTVT.

The V gene is TRBV18, the J gene TRBJ2-3; TRBD2 aligns across 9 bases. From germline, CDR1 is KGHSH and CDR2 LQKENI. This CDR3 is 16 amino acids long. Trimming took 6 bases from V and 3 from J; bases not matched to a gene: 10. CDR3: CASSYGLAIRTDTQYF. The DNA of the CDR3 is TGTGCCAGCTCTTACGGACTAGCGATAAGAACAGATACGCAGTATTTT.

The chain links TRBV19 to TRBJ2-2, with 7 bases that match TRBD2. Per the germline V gene, CDR1 is LNHDA and CDR2 is SQIVND (reference sequence). The CDR3 runs 16 residues. The trim removed 7 bases at V and 5 bases at J, leaving 13 bases unmatched. The DNA of the CDR3 is TGTGCCAGTATCGGTTGGGGAGGGGTTGGGACCGGGGAGCTGTTTTTT. This codes for CASIGWGGVGTGELFF.

The rearrangement joins TRBV7-2 to TRBJ1-3, with D hard to call. Between the trimmed V and J ends, which lost 5 bases and 0 bases, there was a span of 8 bases. The CDR3 runs 14 residues. CDR1 is SGHTA, CDR2 FQGNSA, per germline. CDR3 sequence reads: CASSPRNSGNTIYF. CDR3 DNA: TGTGCCAGCAGCCCTCGGAACTCTGGAAACACCATATATTTT.

This clone came up a few times. Distinct nucleotide sequences in the sample also encode this CDR3. The rearrangement uses TRBV12-5 and TRBJ2-2, with 14 nucleotides matching TRBD2. CDR3 length: 17 amino acids. V trimming: 5 bases; J trimming: 1 base; junction bases outside the gene matches: 3. The germline gives CDR1 LGHNT, CDR2 FRNRAP. CDR3 nucleotide sequence: TGTGCTAGTGGTACCGGGACTAGCGGGAGGAACACCGGGGAGCTGTTTTTT. Translated: CASGTGTSGRNTGELFF. Full variable domain (outside the CDR3, taken from reference TRBV12-5 and TRBJ2-2): DARVTQTPRHKVTEMGQEVTMRCQPILGHNTVFWYRQTMMQGLELLAYFRNRAPLDDSGMPKDRFSAEMPDATLATLKIQPSEPRDSAVYFCASGTGTSGRNTGELFFGEGSRLTVL.

Only one count was recorded for this clone. V and J are TRBV5-1 and TRBJ2-2; D could derive from TRBD1 or TRBD2 (5 bases each). The CDR3 has 15 residues. The ends were cut back, 0 bases at V and 2 bases at J, with 8 bases in the middle. CDR1 is SGHRS and CDR2 is YFSETQ in the germline V gene. As DNA, the CDR3 is TGCGCCAGCAGCTTGGGAGGGGTAAACACCGGGGAGCTGTTTTTT. It is translated as CASSLGGVNTGELFF.

The gene calls are TRBV4-1 and TRBJ2-3, with 9 nucleotides matching TRBD1. The CDR3 runs 16 residues. Germline V CDR1 and CDR2: MGHRA, YSYEKL. The ends lost 2 bases at V and 3 bases at J; junction bases unmatched: 6. The CDR3 spells CASSQPGQGQTDTQYF. The CDR3 DNA follows: TGCGCCAGCAGCCAACCGGGACAGGGTCAAACAGATACGCAGTATTTT.

The V call is TRBV28, the J call TRBJ2-3, with D tentatively TRBD1 (6 bases). The CDR3 covers 12 residues. Trimming removed 8 bases at V and 3 bases at J, with 9 bases between. The germline V gene has CDR1 MDHEN and CDR2 SYDVKM. DNA of the CDR3: TGTGCCAGCCAAACAGGGACAGATACGCAGTATTTT. Its translation is CASQTGTDTQYF. Using reference TRBV28 and TRBJ2-3 for the parts outside the CDR3, the full variable domain is DVKVTQSSRYLVKRTGEKVFLECVQDMDHENMFWYRQDPGLGLRLIYFSYDVKMKEKGDIPEGYSVSREKKERFSLILESASTNQTSMYLCASQTGTDTQYFGPGTRLTVL.

V usage is TRBV28 and J usage is TRBJ2-7, with TRBD2 matching over 7 bases. V was clipped by 9 bases and J by 3 bases; unmatched bases: 2. CDR1 and CDR2 from the germline V gene are MDHEN and SYDVKM. This CDR3 contains 11 residues. CDR3 nucleotides: TGTGCCAGTGGGGGGGACTACGAGCAGTACTTC. It specifies CASGGDYEQYF.

This sequence joins TRBV30 and TRBJ2-1; TRBD2 matches 7 bases. This CDR3 has 14 amino acids. Germline CDR1 GTSNPN, CDR2 SVGIG (reference sequence). V dropped 1 base and J dropped 3; count of bases not matched to a gene: 3. The CDR3 spells CAWSASGGYNEQFF. The CDR3 region has the DNA TGTGCCTGGAGTGCTAGCGGAGGCTACAATGAGCAGTTCTTC.

CDR3 loop: CASSLMSSGANVLTF. CDR3 nucleotide sequence: TGTGCCAGCAGCTTAATGTCCTCTGGGGCCAACGTCCTGACTTTC. The rearrangement links TRBV7-3 to TRBJ2-6; D unresolved. The germline CDR1 and CDR2 sequences are SGHTA and FQGTGA. This CDR3 is 15 amino acids long. V was cut by 1 base and J by 0 bases, with 4 bases left in between.